The 31 T cell receptor beta chains in this list originate from one sample, sequenced in a study of T cell repertoires in cytomegalovirus infection. No antigens are known for them. TCRdb called the reads again in MiXCR, with one record for every CDR3 protein. Among about 920,000 distinct CDR3 sequences listed, approximately 33% were seen once. This specimen was cultured CD8+ T cells from PBMCs, taken from culture after CMV antigen stimulation. Receptor source: a human donor in good health (CMV status not recorded). Some clones in this sample may be carry-over from other donors' samples.

The chain is built from TRBV6-5 and TRBJ2-7; D might be TRBD2 (5 bases). Germline V gene data show CDR1 as MNHEY and CDR2 as SVGAGI. This CDR3 is built from 13 residues. V was trimmed by 5 bases and J by 5 bases, leaving 13 bases between them. This CDR3 reads CASSPTYGNEQYF. The CDR3, as DNA: TGTGCCAGCAGTCCTACGTACGGGAACGAGCAGTACTTC.

This clonotype was counted only a few times. The V call is TRBV7-9, the J call TRBJ2-2; maybe TRBD1 (6 bases). The CDR3 has 15 residues. Trimming took off 11 bases at V and 4 bases at J, with 20 bases between the two ends. Germline loops: CDR1 SEHNR, CDR2 FQNEAQ (reference sequence). For the CDR3, the DNA is TGTGCCCTCTCGATGGCCAGGGGACCCACCGGGGAGCTGTTTTTT. Translation gives CALSMARGPTGELFF. The full variable domain, its missing parts supplied by reference TRBV7-9 and TRBJ2-2, is DTGVSQNPRHKITKRGQNVTFRCDPISEHNRLYWYRQTLGQGPEFLTYFQNEAQLEKSRLLSDRFSAERPKGSFSTLEIQRTEQGDSAMYLCALSMARGPTGELFFGEGSRLTVL.

This clonotype was detected ten times or more. The rearrangement joins TRBV7-8 to TRBJ2-1; 13 bases map to TRBD2. This CDR3 spans 19 amino acids. V shed 4 bases, J shed 6 bases, and the junction held 15 bases outside the gene matches. Germline lookup yields CDR1 SGHVS and CDR2 FQNEAQ. The DNA for the CDR3 is TGTGCCAGCAGCTCACTGCCTGGACAGGGACTAGCGGGATTCAATGAGCAGTTCTTC. Translated, it gives CASSSLPGQGLAGFNEQFF.

This clonotype was observed many times. This chain connects TRBV7-6 to TRBJ2-3, with 13 bases identical to TRBD2. Unmatched junction bases numbered 7, after V lost 5 bases and J lost 5 bases. The CDR3 runs to 16 residues. Germline V gene sequence: CDR1 SGHVS, CDR2 FNYEAQ. The chain's CDR3 is CASSHQLAGGRDTQYF. CDR3 nucleotide sequence: TGTGCCAGCAGCCACCAACTAGCGGGGGGGCGAGATACGCAGTATTTT.

The chain couples TRBV6-5 to TRBJ1-5; D is unclear. V was pared by 5 bases and J by 2 bases, with 13 bases between. Per germline, CDR1 MNHEY and CDR2 SVGAGI. This CDR3 has 15 amino acids. The CDR3 here is CASSPLMLGNQPQHF. CDR3 nucleotide sequence: TGTGCCAGCAGTCCCCTGATGTTGGGCAATCAGCCCCAGCATTTT.

This clonotype has more than one count but fewer than ten. This chain uses TRBV7-2 with TRBJ2-1, with TRBD1 matching over 9 bases. V lost 7 bases and J lost 4; bases outside the gene matches: 5. The CDR3 has 14 residues. The germline V gene has CDR1 SGHTA and CDR2 FQGNSA. The CDR3 is CASTGGTGYNEQFF. The CDR3 DNA reads TGTGCCAGCACCGGAGGGACAGGGTACAATGAGCAGTTCTTC.

The chain has TRBV7-3 and TRBJ2-1; D tentatively fits TRBD1 or TRBD2 (5 bases each). Deletions cut 1 base from V and 7 bases from J, with 11 bases between. CDR1 and CDR2 (germline): SGHTA, FQGTGA. There are 14 residues in the CDR3. CDR3 loop: CASSLNGGLNEQFF. The CDR3 nucleotides are TGTGCCAGCAGCTTAAATGGGGGTTTGAATGAGCAGTTCTTC.

On this clonotype itself: At one of its ends the junction is not consistent with the germline gene, which may arise from a read error. The chain couples TRBV7-3 to TRBJ1-1, with 9 bases aligning to TRBD1. Germline CDR1 is SGHTA and CDR2 is FQGTGA. CDR3 length equals 14 residues. CDR3 amino acids: CVSSPGQGNTEAFF. DNA for the CDR3: TGTGTCAGCAGCCCGGGACAGGGTAACACTGAAGCTTTCTTT.

The rearrangement uses TRBV27 and TRBJ2-7; 10 bases map to TRBD2. Trimming took 3 bases from V and 3 from J; bases not matched to a gene: 8. In germline, CDR1 is MNHEY, CDR2 SMNVEV (reference sequence). The CDR3 consists of 16 residues. This CDR3 reads CASSFRLAGGRYEQYF. The CDR3 coding sequence is TGTGCCAGCAGTTTCCGATTAGCGGGGGGCCGCTACGAGCAGTACTTC.

This clonotype showed up many times. The chain combines TRBV12-3 or TRBV12-4 with TRBJ2-7; 10 positions match TRBD1. The CDR3 runs 16 residues. Trimming removed 3 bases from V and 2 bases from J; junction bases left unmatched: 7. Here the CDR3 reads CASSFNPGQGPYEQYF. CDR3 sequence (DNA): TGTGCCAGCAGTTTTAACCCGGGACAGGGGCCCTACGAGCAGTACTTC.

The table lists this clonotype with a few counts. The chain uses TRBV4-1 and TRBJ1-1; D remains ambiguous. CDR3 length: 16 residues. Deletions cut 0 bases from V and 3 bases from J, with 14 bases between. The germline V gene encodes CDR1 MGHRA and CDR2 YSYEKL. CDR3 residues: CASSQEKGRLDTEAFF. The DNA of the CDR3 is TGCGCCAGCAGCCAAGAAAAAGGCCGGCTGGACACTGAAGCTTTCTTT.

Only a few counts were recorded for this clonotype. The CDR3 loop reads CASSSGQALSYTF. DNA of the CDR3: TGTGCCAGCAGTTCTGGACAAGCCCTAAGCTACACCTTC. J is TRBJ1-2 and V is TRBV6-5; D is perhaps TRBD1 (5 bases). CDR1 is MNHEY and CDR2 is SVGAGI in the germline V gene. The CDR3 covers 13 residues. The V gene lost 4 bases and the J gene lost 9 bases, with 15 bases spanning the gap.

As concerns this clonotype: One end of the junction varies from germline; a read error may be responsible. The V call is TRBV7-6, the J call TRBJ2-5; 8 positions agree with TRBD2. The germline gives CDR1 SGHVS, CDR2 FNYEAQ. The CDR3 length is 15 residues. The CDR3 coding sequence is TGTGCTAGCAGCCCCCAGCGGGGGACCCAAGAGCCCCAGTACTTC. As protein: CASSPQRGTQEPQYF.

The chain combines TRBV19 with TRBJ1-2, with a tentative D call TRBD1 (5 bases). The CDR3 is 11 amino acids. Trimming stripped 10 bases from V and 5 bases from J, with 11 bases between. The V gene's germline CDR1 is LNHDA and CDR2 SQIVND (reference sequence). The DNA for the CDR3 is TGTGCCACTACCGAGGGGTATGGCTACACCTTC. Amino acids: CATTEGYGYTF.

In the case of this clonotype: Mismatch with germline at one junction end may stem from a read error. The chain links TRBV14 to TRBJ2-7; D perhaps matches TRBD1 (5 bases). CDR1 and CDR2 (germline): SGHDN, FVKESK. The CDR3 extends over 15 amino acids. The CDR3 sequence is CSSSHRQGSSYEQYF. DNA for the CDR3: TGTTCCAGCAGCCATCGCCAGGGAAGCTCCTACGAGCAGTACTTC.

This clonotype was seen many times. The rearrangement joins TRBV7-2 to TRBJ1-2, with D unclear. The ends were cut back, 1 base at V and 8 bases at J, with 8 bases in the middle. The germline CDR1 and CDR2 sequences are SGHTA and FQGNSA. CDR3 length: 12 amino acids. CDR3 in amino acids: CASSLDGRGYTF. In DNA, the CDR3 is TGTGCCAGCAGCTTAGACGGGAGGGGCTACACCTTC.

This clonotype occurred a few times. The V and J genes are TRBV6-5 and TRBJ2-4, with D possibly called TRBD1 or TRBD2 (5 bases each). Trimming left V 6 bases short and J 3 bases short, with 15 bases between. The CDR3 is made up of 15 amino acids. Germline CDR1 reads MNHEY; CDR2 reads SVGAGI. CDR3 loop: CASSWGRSDKNIQYF. For the CDR3, the DNA is TGTGCCAGCAGCTGGGGACGTTCGGACAAAAACATTCAGTACTTC.

This clonotype was found a few times. This sequence joins TRBV2 and TRBJ1-1; a weak D match, TRBD1 (5 bases). Germline V gene data show CDR1 as SNHLY and CDR2 as FYNNEI. Trimming removed 7 bases from V and 6 bases from J, with 18 bases in between. The CDR3 runs to 14 residues. CDR3 sequence reads: CASIGTHAGSEAFF. CDR3 nucleotide sequence: TGTGCCAGCATAGGGACCCATGCCGGCTCTGAAGCTTTCTTT.

The rearrangement uses TRBV12-3 or TRBV12-4 and TRBJ2-6, with TRBD2 as a possible D gene (6 bases). There are 16 residues in the CDR3. The V end lost 4 bases, the J end lost 4 bases, and 14 bases lay between the germline ends. CDR3 protein: CASSSAGGIGANVLTF. The CDR3 coding sequence is TGTGCCAGCAGTTCCGCCGGGGGAATAGGGGCCAACGTCCTGACTTTC.

This clonotype was observed many times. V usage is TRBV7-2 and J usage is TRBJ2-3; 7 bases are a match to TRBD1. Germline trimming cut 7 bases from V and 2 bases from J; bases unmatched to any gene: 3. Germline CDR1 reads SGHTA; CDR2 reads FQGNSA. The CDR3 contains 13 residues. CDR3 amino acids: CASTGQVTDTQYF. The CDR3 bases are TGTGCCAGCACCGGACAGGTCACAGATACGCAGTATTTT.

V and J are TRBV19 and TRBJ1-5; TRBD1 matches at 10 bases. The CDR3 is made up of 16 amino acids. CDR1 is LNHDA, CDR2 SQIVND, per germline (reference sequence). V shed 3 bases and J 8 bases; nucleotides not matched to a gene: 10. CDR3 nucleotides: TGTGCCAGTAGTATCCTCAGGGACAGGGGAGAGAAGCCCCAGCATTTT. Protein sequence: CASSILRDRGEKPQHF.

The chain employs TRBV6-2 or TRBV6-3 and TRBJ2-7; possibly TRBD1 or TRBD2 for D (6 bases each). Deletions cut 0 bases from V and 3 bases from J, with 9 bases between. The CDR3 loop spans 14 amino acids. Germline CDR1 and CDR2: MNHEY and SVGEGT. CDR3 in amino acids: CASSYSRGDYEQYV. CDR3 bases: TGTGCCAGCAGTTACTCTAGGGGGGACTACGAGCAGTACGTC.

Points on this clonotype: A read error may produce the germline difference seen at one junction end. The rearrangement links TRBV4-1 to TRBJ2-1, with 9 bases matching TRBD2. The CDR3 loop spans 17 amino acids. The germline gives CDR1 MGHRA, CDR2 YSYEKL. In nucleotides, the CDR3 is TGCGCCGGCAGCCAAGAGGGTAGCGGGGGAATGAACAATGAGCAGTTCTTC. Amino acids: CAGSQEGSGGMNNEQFF.

A few counts support this clonotype. The rearrangement uses TRBV7-9 and TRBJ2-5; 10 bases are a match to TRBD2. J lost 3 bases, V lost 8 bases, and 15 bases had no gene match. Germline CDR1 reads SEHNR; CDR2 reads FQNEAQ (reference sequence). The CDR3 sequence is 17 residues long. CDR3 sequence: CASEGLAGADLKETQYF. The CDR3 DNA reads TGTGCCAGCGAAGGGCTAGCGGGGGCCGACCTCAAAGAGACCCAGTACTTC.

This clonotype has ten or more counts. The V call is TRBV7-2, the J call TRBJ2-5; a weak D match, TRBD2 (7 bases). CDR1 SGHTA and CDR2 FQGNSA come from the germline V gene. This CDR3 has 17 amino acids. V lost 1 base to trimming and J lost 2 bases, with 17 bases between them. The CDR3 nucleotides are TGTGCCAGCAGCTTAGTAATGGGCAGGGGAGGGCAAGAGACCCAGTACTTC. Translating it yields CASSLVMGRGGQETQYF.

This clonotype was observed many times. CDR3 DNA sequence: TGTGCCAGCAGTTTAAGGGGCGATCCAGATACGCAGTATTTT. It translates to CASSLRGDPDTQYF. This chain connects TRBV28 to TRBJ2-3; perhaps TRBD1 as D (5 bases). Germline lookup yields CDR1 MDHEN and CDR2 SYDVKM. The CDR3 totals 14 residues. The V gene lost 2 bases and the J gene lost 4 bases, with 10 bases spanning the gap. The variable domain in full, with the rest retrieved from reference TRBV28 and TRBJ2-3, is DVKVTQSSRYLVKRTGEKVFLECVQDMDHENMFWYRQDPGLGLRLIYFSYDVKMKEKGDIPEGYSVSREKKERFSLILESASTNQTSMYLCASSLRGDPDTQYFGPGTRLTVL.

This chain connects TRBV6-5 to TRBJ2-1; TRBD2 matches 9 bases. V was clipped by 6 bases and J by 3 bases; unmatched bases: 3. Germline V gene lookup returns CDR1 MNHEY and CDR2 SVGAGI. This CDR3 contains 14 residues. CDR3 region: CASRQRGVYNEQFF. CDR3 sequence (DNA): TGTGCCAGCAGGCAGCGGGGGGTCTACAATGAGCAGTTCTTC.

This clonotype was observed a handful of times. Here the CDR3 DNA reads TGTGCCAGTAGTATAGTGGCAGAAGAAGAGACCCAGTACTTC. Protein product: CASSIVAEEETQYF. The rearrangement uses TRBV19 and TRBJ2-5; no clear D. Germline CDR1 LNHDA, CDR2 SQIVND (reference sequence). V dropped 1 base and J dropped 3 bases, with 9 bases sitting between them. This CDR3 comprises 14 residues.

Remarks on this clonotype: A much larger clonotype is one base distant, so this may be a read error. The chain combines TRBV4-3 with TRBJ1-2, with 7 positions matching TRBD1. The junction had 10 bases not matched to a gene; V was cut back by 4 bases and J by 5 bases. The CDR3 loop spans 15 amino acids. Germline V gene data show CDR1 as LGHNA and CDR2 as YSLEER. The CDR3 loop is CASSRERQGLYGYTF. DNA for the CDR3: TGCGCCAGCAGCCGAGAAAGACAGGGATTATATGGCTACACCTTC.

The chain has TRBV19 and TRBJ2-7, with D perhaps matching TRBD2 (5 bases). Germline CDR1 is LNHDA and CDR2 is SQIVND (reference sequence). This CDR3 spans 14 amino acids. V gave up 2 bases and J gave up 5 bases, with 13 bases separating them. This CDR3 is CASSILAGDHEQYF. In DNA form, the CDR3 reads TGTGCCAGTAGTATATTGGCGGGTGATCACGAGCAGTACTTC. Full variable domain (missing parts from reference TRBV19 and TRBJ2-7): DGGITQSPKYLFRKEGQNVTLSCEQNLNHDAMYWYRQDPGQGLRLIYYSQIVNDFQKGDIAEGYSVSREKKESFPLTVTSAQKNPTAFYLCASSILAGDHEQYFGPGTRLTVT.

This chain uses TRBV6-2 or TRBV6-3 with TRBJ1-2; D remains ambiguous. The germline CDR1 and CDR2 sequences are MNHEY and SVGEGT. CDR3 length: 15 residues. Trimming cost V 5 bases and J 4 bases, with 17 bases left between them. This CDR3 reads CASSEGSYLGYGYTF. CDR3 in DNA: TGTGCCAGCAGTGAGGGCAGTTACTTGGGCTATGGCTACACCTTC.